This entry describes one TCR beta chain. Its specificity is not known. An end of the junction does not agree with germline; a read error may underlie this. This entry is derived from a study of cytomegalovirus exposure and HLA in healthy donors. Germline CDR1 MNHNS, CDR2 SASEGT. CDR3 length: 14 residues. Study-level findings and limits: In a later analysis, common viral pathogens appeared linked to several of the most significant clusters. With later analysis, a missense DCLRE1C variant became linked to TCR beta V- and J-gene trimming.

The PCR had 60 Vbeta and 13 Jbeta primers. Produced via immunoSEQ multiplex PCR; TCRdb's table is partial and in-frame only. The sample consists of approximately 170,000 clones, roughly 79% of them appearing once. The rearrangement joins TRBV6-1 to TRBJ2-2; D is ambiguous. The specimen was PBMCs. This TCR came from a male donor in good health and CMV-seropositive. Written as DNA, the CDR3 is TGTGCCGGCAGTGAAATAATCGGCACCGGGGAGCTGTTTTTT. Its protein is CAGSEIIGTGELFF.